This note documents a single TCR beta chain sequence. The antigen is not known. CD4+ T cells that had been cultured provided DNA sequenced with the Oncomine TCR Beta short-read assay. TCRdb passed the PCR reads through MiXCR, listing each CDR3 protein once. The repertoire holds 15,000 to 20,000 distinct CDR3 sequences, with 50% to 75% as singletons. This specimen belongs to a study of vaccination and CD4 T cells after COVID-19. Study-wide context: Two of the convalescents were Hispanic, and the group consisted of six males and four females.

As for treatment: approximately 10-day PBMC culture with coronavirus spike peptide pools or control peptides (ViraFEST assay). Study findings and constraints: Spike mono-reactivity held for 304 of 307 vaccine-specific clones in convalescent patients.

The germline CDR1 and CDR2 sequences are MNHNS and SASEGT. The CDR3 is made up of 13 amino acids. V was trimmed by 5 bases and J by 0 bases, leaving 7 bases between them. Material: CD4+ T cells from blood, cultured in vitro. The receptor was isolated from a human donor who had recovered from COVID-19. The gene calls are TRBV6-1 and TRBJ1-2; D unresolved. The CDR3 is CASSTTSNYGYTF. CDR3 sequence (DNA): TGTGCCAGCAGTACCACGTCTAACTATGGCTACACCTTC.